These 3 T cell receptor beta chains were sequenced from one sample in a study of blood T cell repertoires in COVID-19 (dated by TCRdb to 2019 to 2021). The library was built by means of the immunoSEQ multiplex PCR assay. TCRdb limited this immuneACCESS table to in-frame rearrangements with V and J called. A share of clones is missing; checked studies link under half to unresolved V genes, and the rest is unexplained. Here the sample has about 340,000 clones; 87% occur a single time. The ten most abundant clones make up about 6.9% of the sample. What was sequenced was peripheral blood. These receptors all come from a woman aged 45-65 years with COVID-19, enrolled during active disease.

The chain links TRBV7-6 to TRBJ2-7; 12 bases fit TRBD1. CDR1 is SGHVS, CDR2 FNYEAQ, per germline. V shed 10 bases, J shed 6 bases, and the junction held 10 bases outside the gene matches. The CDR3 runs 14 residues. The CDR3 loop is CATSGGTGGVEQYF. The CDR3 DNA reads TGTGCCACCTCGGGGGGGACAGGGGGCGTCGAGCAGTACTTC.

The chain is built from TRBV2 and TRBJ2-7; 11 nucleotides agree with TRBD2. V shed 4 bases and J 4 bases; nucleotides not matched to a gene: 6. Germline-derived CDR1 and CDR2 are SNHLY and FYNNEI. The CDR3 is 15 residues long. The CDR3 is CASSGTSGRRYEQYF. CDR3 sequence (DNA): TGTGCCAGCAGTGGAACTAGCGGGAGAAGGTACGAGCAGTACTTC.

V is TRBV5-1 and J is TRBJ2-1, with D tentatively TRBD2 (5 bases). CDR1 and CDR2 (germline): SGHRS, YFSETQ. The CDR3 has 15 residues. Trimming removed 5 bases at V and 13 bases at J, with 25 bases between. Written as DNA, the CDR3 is TGCGCCAGCAGGCCTACTATAGGACTTTTGGAGGAACAGTTCTTC. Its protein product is CASRPTIGLLEEQFF.